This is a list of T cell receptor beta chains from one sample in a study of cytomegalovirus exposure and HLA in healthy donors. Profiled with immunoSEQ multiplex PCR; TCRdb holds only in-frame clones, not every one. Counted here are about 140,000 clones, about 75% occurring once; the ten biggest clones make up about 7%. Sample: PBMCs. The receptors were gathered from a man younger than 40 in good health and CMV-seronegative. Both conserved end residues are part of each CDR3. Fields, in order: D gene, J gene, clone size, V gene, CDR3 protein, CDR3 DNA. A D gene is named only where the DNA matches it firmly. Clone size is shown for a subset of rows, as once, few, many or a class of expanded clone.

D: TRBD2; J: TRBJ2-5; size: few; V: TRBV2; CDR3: CASSEIGLAGGLIQETQYF; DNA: TGTGCCAGCAGTGAAATCGGACTAGCGGGGGGGCTGATCCAAGAGACCCAGTACTTC
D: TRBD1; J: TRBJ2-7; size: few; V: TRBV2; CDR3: CASGTDSYEQYF; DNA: TGTGCCAGCGGGACAGATTCCTACGAGCAGTACTTC
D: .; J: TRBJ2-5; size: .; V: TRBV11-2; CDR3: CASSFAGRETQYF; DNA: TGTGCCAGCAGCTTTGCGGGGAGGGAGACCCAGTACTTC
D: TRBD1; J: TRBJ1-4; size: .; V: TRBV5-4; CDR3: CASSFGQATNEKLFF; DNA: TGTGCCAGCAGCTTCGGACAGGCAACTAATGAAAAACTGTTTTTT
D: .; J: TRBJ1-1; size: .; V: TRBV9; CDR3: CASSVGANPNTEAFF; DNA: TGTGCCAGCAGCGTAGGAGCCAATCCGAACACTGAAGCTTTCTTT
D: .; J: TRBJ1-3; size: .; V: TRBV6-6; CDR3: CASSYSQFSGNTIYF; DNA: TGTGCCAGCAGTTACTCACAGTTCTCTGGAAACACCATATATTTT
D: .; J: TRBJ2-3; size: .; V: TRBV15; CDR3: CATSRPGQSTDTQYF; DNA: TGTGCCACCAGCAGACCGGGACAAAGCACAGATACGCAGTATTTT
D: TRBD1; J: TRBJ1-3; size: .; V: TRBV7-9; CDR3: CASSSRTGSTGNTIYF; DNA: TGTGCCAGCAGCTCGCGGACAGGGTCAACTGGAAACACCATATATTTT
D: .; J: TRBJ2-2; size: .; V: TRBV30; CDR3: CAWSVMGPGELFF; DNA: TGTGCCTGGAGTGTCATGGGCCCCGGGGAGCTGTTTTTT
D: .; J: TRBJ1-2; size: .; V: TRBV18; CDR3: CASSSWDTSNYGYTF; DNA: TGTGCCAGCTCGTCTTGGGACACCTCCAACTATGGCTACACCTTC
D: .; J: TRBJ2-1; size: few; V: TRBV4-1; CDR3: CASSQDPGGYLNEQFF; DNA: TGCGCCAGCAGCCAAGATCCAGGGGGGTATCTCAATGAGCAGTTCTTC
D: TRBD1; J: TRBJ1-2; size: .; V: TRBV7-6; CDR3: CASSPQDRGNYGYTF; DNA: TGTGCCAGCAGCCCTCAAGACAGGGGTAACTATGGCTACACCTTC
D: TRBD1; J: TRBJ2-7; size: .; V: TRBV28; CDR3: CASSSPGQGIYEQYF; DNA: TGTGCCAGCAGTTCTCCGGGACAGGGGATCTACGAGCAGTACTTC
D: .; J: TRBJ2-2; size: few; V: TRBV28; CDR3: CASSRPFTGELFF; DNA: TGTGCCAGCAGCCGTCCTTTCACCGGGGAGCTGTTTTTT
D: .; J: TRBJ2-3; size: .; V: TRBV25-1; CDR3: CASSWSSVSTDTQYF; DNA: TGTGCCAGCAGTTGGAGCTCAGTCAGCACAGATACGCAGTATTTT
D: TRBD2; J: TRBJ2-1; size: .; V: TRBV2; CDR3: CASSPGMGTSGGATIEQFF; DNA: TGTGCCAGCAGTCCCGGAATGGGGACTAGCGGGGGGGCGACGATTGAGCAGTTCTTC